Here is one T cell receptor beta chain with its context. It has no known antigen specificity. Library prep was done by the immunoSEQ multiplex PCR assay. For the multiplex PCR, a mixture combining 60 forward primers for TCR Vbeta segments and 13 reverse primers for TCR Jbeta segments was used. Amplification of the CDR3 region of rearranged TCR beta genes was performed with a multiplex PCR assay on genomic DNA. The amplified TCR beta libraries were sequenced on the Illumina HiSeq System as 87-base-pair reads. The original methods were these. A later analysis tallied roughly 78 million unique TCR beta chains across the 610 or so repertoires, and approximately 9.9 million of those chains were shared by two or more donors. Raw reads were error-corrected and collapsed into unique sequences with a nearest-neighbor algorithm that merged closely related sequences to remove PCR and sequencing errors. V, D and J gene segments were assigned by aligning CDR3 sequences to IMGT reference sequences. For a sequence to be retained, a match of at least six nucleotides was required to both a V gene segment and a J gene segment. Rearrangements were called productive when the CDR3 lacked stop codons and stayed in frame with V and J; all others were non-productive. CDR3 was defined according to IMGT convention as the region running from the second conserved V-encoded cysteine to the conserved J-encoded phenylalanine. The earlier analysis of 587 of the donors excluded any sequence lacking an unambiguous match to a single V gene segment. In an earlier analysis of approximately 590 of the donors, V segments were called functional above 56.7% productive rearrangements and were called segregating when the between-donor standard deviation exceeded 5%. A statistical classification framework was built to diagnose cytomegalovirus status from the catalog of TCR beta chain sequences. A later analysis assigned V and J genes by comparing TCR nucleotide sequences with IMGT/GENE-DB human TR gene sequences. A later analysis assigned CDR3 sequences and most-parsimonious VDJ recombination scenarios with the TCRdist pipeline. In a later analysis, each TCR beta chain was defined by its CDR3 amino acid sequence together with its V-gene family, and reads without a unique V-gene family were excluded. In a later analysis, 500 to 650 highly shared, low-generation-probability nucleotide sequences were removed to address suspected cross-contamination and a sequencing artifact. In a later analysis, a clonal expansion index was calculated for each public chain from normalized within-repertoire ranks of inferred template counts. In a later analysis, generation probabilities were computed with a VDJ recombination model fitted to out-of-frame rearrangements, and the resulting probabilities were checked against IGoR. Hypergeometric tests were used in a later analysis to score TCR-TCR, TCR-HLA and TCR-CMV co-occurrence, with a repertoire-size bias correction applied to the TCR pairs. In a later analysis, false discovery rates were estimated by permuting HLA or CMV assignments 20 times. In a later analysis, co-occurring TCRs were grouped using DBSCAN, with TCRdist sequence similarity added in when clustering inside HLA-allele-positive subsets. Repertoires with fewer than 30,000 or more than 120,000 public chains, plus five repertoires with anomalous nucleotide sharing, were excluded from co-occurrence clustering. This immuneACCESS table, as held by TCRdb, lists in-frame sequences with V and J called but not all clones. Of the missing ones, under half trace to an unresolved V gene in checked studies; the others have no known cause. Clone size and the V and J calls come from that table; the DNA yielded D and trimming. This sample's table carries some 200,000 clones. In total, the top ten clones hold 0.74% of the sample.

The data belong to a study of cytomegalovirus exposure and HLA in healthy donors (dated by TCRdb to the late 2010s). Concerning the study at large: An earlier analysis of some 550 of the donors reported 250 to 300 Gb of sequence data and 100 million to 140 million unique TCR beta sequences from some 180 million T cells. Using immunosequencing, the study profiled T cell repertoires from 640 or so subjects and related those repertoires to cytomegalovirus serostatus. Of the roughly 400 genotyped donors, about 80% fell in the genetic ancestry cluster associated with self-reported Caucasian donors. Every discovery cohort repertoire had been produced on one sequencing platform. An earlier analysis of roughly 600 of the donors used high-throughput TCR beta sequencing to judge whether each TCR beta V gene segment behaved as functional or pseudogenic. The study aimed to test whether signatures of past pathogen exposure could be identified by cataloging public T cell receptors. The study combined high-throughput TCR immunosequencing, statistical association of individual TCRs with disease status, and machine learning to predict cytomegalovirus infection status. An early release that covered roughly 600 HLA-typed donors contained around 300 gigabases of sequencing data and 65 million to 100 million unique TCR sequences. Donor age, sex, ethnicity and CMV serostatus were compiled together with the repertoire data. Rather than using new phenotypic data, the later analysis identified candidate immune exposures from TCR beta sequences and from how often those sequences occurred across donors. A separate validation cohort of 100 to 150 different subjects was used in addition to the roughly 620-subject first cohort. Class I and class II HLA loci were covered by the typing at four-digit resolution. Typing coverage varied by locus: about 620-630 donors for A, B, C, DRB1 and DQB1; roughly 510 for DQA1; 606 for DPA1; under 490 for DPB1. Across under 500 genotyped donors of the cohort, an average of approximately 220,000 unique TCR beta nucleotide sequences per donor were sequenced, and roughly 20% of those sequences were non-productive. A later analysis re-analyzed previously published TCR beta repertoires from roughly 630 donors and added high-resolution HLA genotyping to study TCR occurrence patterns. A later genetic analysis used genome-wide SNP genotypes for about 55% of the 666 donors, treating that subset as a discovery cohort. Several DR-DQ haplotypes were treated as single units for association and clustering because of strong linkage in the cohort.

Study-wide conclusions, independent of this receptor: In a later genetic analysis, a missense DCLRE1C variant was associated with V-gene and J-gene trimming of TCR beta chains, and the association was replicated in an independent cohort. The classifier was reported to diagnose cytomegalovirus status with high specificity and sensitivity in both the original and validation cohorts. In a later genetic analysis, fewer N-insertions in productive TCRs were reported among donors in an Asian-associated ancestry cluster than the roughly 640-donor mean. The only immune exposure information available for the cohort was CMV serostatus. The cohort was sequenced for TCR beta chains only, and without alpha or paired-chain data the features that could be detected were limited. Linkage disequilibrium might explain the correlated functional status among segregating V segments, but an unknown experimental factor could not be excluded. The study gave a list of 150 to 200 TCR beta chains associated with cytomegalovirus. A later analysis associated around 16,000 TCR beta sequences with specific HLA alleles at a false discovery rate of 0.05. Because HLA typing was unavailable for some donors at each locus, only the typed subset was used in association tests. A further reported finding was that TCR beta sequences accurately predicted the HLA-A and HLA-B alleles for most subjects in the first cohort. A few of the identified cytomegalovirus-associated TCR beta chains were confirmed in vitro to be specific for cytomegalovirus antigens. While some public TCRs were present in many individuals, most TCR sequences turned up only very rarely across donors. In a later analysis, most CMV-associated TCR beta chains were found to appear HLA-restricted, with HLA associations seemingly driven largely by CMV exposure. According to the authors, the approach could potentially be generalized to other disease states and immunological phenotypes. A cluster of highly shared sequence variants was judged likely to represent a technical artifact of the sequencing pipeline. When HLA alleles, especially DR and DQ, strongly co-occurred, TCR associations were difficult to assign to individual alleles. The earlier analysis of nearly 600 of the donors excluded roughly 17 rarely observed V segments, including chromosome 9 orphons, because counts were too low. In a later analysis, HLA-associated TCR beta chains showed more clonal expansion and lower generation probabilities than non-associated chains that were equally common. Broadly in line with IMGT annotations, most TCR beta V segments showed up in productive rearrangements about 87% or about 30% of the time in an earlier analysis of approximately 600 of the donors. A later analysis found that TCR association rates varied across HLA loci, with DRB1 alleles showing the most associated TCRs and HLA-C alleles the fewest. Presence/absence analyses assumed roughly uniform sequencing depth across donors, an assumption that may not hold. Some IMGT-functional V segments, including TRBV6-2 and TRBV6-3, could not be distinguished by the 87-base-pair reads and were therefore excluded. According to a later analysis, parvovirus B19, influenza, CMV and Epstein-Barr virus appeared linked to several top co-occurrence clusters.

In total, just over 650 healthy bone marrow donors made up the cohort. At the time of sampling, every cohort member was nominally healthy, though immune exposures that went unrecorded were likely present. The donor was CMV seronegative and was included in the group of approximately 350 seronegative cohort members. Every donor gave a peripheral blood sample, and the peripheral blood mononuclear cells from that sample were used for TCR beta sequencing. Genomic DNA was extracted from the blood cell samples with the Qiagen DNeasy Blood Extraction Kit. V loses 1 base, J loses 12 bases, and the germline ends lie 10 bases apart. The CDR3 goes from the cysteine to the phenylalanine over 13 residues. Only CDR3 DNA remains: 39 bases, in frame from the first base. The germline V gene supplies CDR1 LGHNA and CDR2 YSLEER.

The sample consisted of PBMCs. Here the chain combines TRBV4-3 and TRBJ1-6, with no confidently assigned D gene. The clonotype originates from a boy aged 5 to 17 in good health and CMV-seronegative. This receptor has the CDR3 CASSQGRSLPLHF. The nucleotide sequence reads TGCGCCAGCAGCCAAGGTAGAAGTTTACCCCTCCACTTT.